Below, 14 T cell receptor beta chains from the same sample are listed, as sequenced in a study of blood T cell repertoires in COVID-19. Sequenced by immunoSEQ multiplex PCR; TCRdb stores in-frame clones only, minus some. The sample gives around 20,000 clones, about nine tenths of which show up once; 6% to 8.5% is in the top ten. Sequences were obtained from peripheral blood. The origin of the receptors is a human donor in a cohort sampled during active COVID-19.

This sequence joins TRBV27 and TRBJ2-7, with TRBD2 matching over 14 bases. Germline V gene data show CDR1 as MNHEY and CDR2 as SMNVEV (reference sequence). The CDR3 has 14 amino acids. The trim removed 2 bases at V and 8 bases at J, leaving 2 bases unmatched. DNA of the CDR3: TGTGCCAGCAGTTTAGGGACTAGCGGGAGTCAGCAGTACTTC. Protein product: CASSLGTSGSQQYF.

The chain has TRBV27 and TRBJ2-1; 9 bases line up with TRBD1. There are 15 residues in the CDR3. The junction had 9 bases not matched to a gene; V was cut back by 5 bases and J by 7 bases. Germline CDR1 and CDR2: MNHEY and SMNVEV (reference sequence). CDR3 coding DNA: TGTGCCAGCAGTCCCGACAGGGGGAACCGGAATGAGCAGTTCTTC. Amino acid sequence: CASSPDRGNRNEQFF.

This chain joins TRBV6-5 and TRBJ1-1; D gene unclear. V was pared by 0 bases and J by 8 bases, with 13 bases between. The germline V gene encodes CDR1 MNHEY and CDR2 SVGAGI. The CDR3 is made up of 14 amino acids. The CDR3 region is CASSYSSGQVEAFF. The CDR3 DNA reads as TGTGCCAGCAGTTACTCGAGCGGGCAGGTAGAAGCTTTCTTT.

The rearrangement links TRBV18 to TRBJ2-7; a weak D match, TRBD1 (6 bases). CDR1 and CDR2 from the germline V gene are KGHSH and LQKENI. Trimming removed 6 bases at V and 6 bases at J, with 18 bases between. The CDR3 contains 14 residues. CDR3 bases: TGTGCCAGCTCTCAGACCATCGGACAGACCGAGCAGTACTTC. The encoded protein is CASSQTIGQTEQYF.

This chain connects TRBV6-6 to TRBJ2-4, with 7 bases that match TRBD1. The CDR3 consists of 16 residues. V trimming: 5 bases; J trimming: 5 bases; junction bases outside the gene matches: 12. Germline V CDR1 and CDR2: MNHNY, SVGAGI (reference sequence). The CDR3, as DNA: TGTGCCAGCAGTCCATTACAGGGGATCACGCAAAACATTCAGTACTTC. Amino acids: CASSPLQGITQNIQYF.

The gene calls are TRBV20-1 and TRBJ2-5, with D unclear. With 3 bases removed from V and 1 base from J, the gap between germline ends came to 12 bases. CDR1 and CDR2 from the germline V gene are DFQATT and SNEGSKA (reference sequence). The CDR3 extends over 14 amino acids. The DNA for the CDR3 is TGCAGTGCTAGTCTAAGCGTCACCCAAGAGACCCAGTACTTC. It is translated as CSASLSVTQETQYF.

The gene calls are TRBV7-9 and TRBJ2-3; 8 bases line up with TRBD1. This CDR3 is 15 amino acids long. CDR1 and CDR2 (germline): SEHNR, FQNEAQ (reference sequence). V shed 2 bases, J shed 5 bases, and the junction held 6 bases outside the gene matches. The CDR3 reads CASSLSRGQLDTQYF. The CDR3 DNA is TGTGCCAGCAGCTTAAGCAGGGGGCAATTAGATACGCAGTATTTT.

This chain links TRBV4-3 with TRBJ1-4; the match to TRBD1 covers 7 bases. The junction had 14 bases not matched to a gene; V was cut back by 4 bases and J by 6 bases. The germline CDR1 and CDR2 sequences are LGHNA and YSLEER. This CDR3 comprises 17 residues. The CDR3 coding sequence is TGCGCCAGCAGCCCCTCGATCGGCTCAGGGGGTCATGAAAAACTGTTTTTT. This sequence encodes CASSPSIGSGGHEKLFF.

The chain employs TRBV10-1 and TRBJ2-1; D might be TRBD2 (5 bases). V was pared by 0 bases and J by 1 base, with 10 bases between. CDR1 and CDR2 (germline): WNHNN, SYGVQD (reference sequence). The CDR3 contains 16 residues. The CDR3 reads CASSESGAVSYNEQFF. In DNA form, the CDR3 reads TGCGCCAGCAGTGAGTCTGGAGCGGTATCCTACAATGAGCAGTTCTTC.

The chain uses TRBV11-2 and TRBJ2-7; 13 nucleotides match TRBD2. The J segment lost 12 bases and the V segment lost 5 bases, leaving 16 bases of the junction unmatched. Germline CDR1 SGHAT, CDR2 FQNNGV. There are 16 residues in the CDR3. The CDR3 DNA sequence: TGTGCCAGCAGCCCTACTATTGGACTAGCGGGAGTGATACCGTACTTC. Translating it yields CASSPTIGLAGVIPYF.

The chain employs TRBV5-4 and TRBJ1-3; 9 bases line up with TRBD1. This CDR3 has 16 residues. Germline V gene lookup returns CDR1 SGHNT and CDR2 YYREEE (reference sequence). V was pared by 4 bases and J by 3 bases, with 8 bases of the junction left unmatched. The CDR3: CASSLGRQGVGNTIYF. Here the CDR3 DNA reads TGTGCCAGCAGCCTAGGCCGACAGGGGGTTGGAAACACCATATATTTT.

This clone has just one count. This chain links TRBV11-2 with TRBJ2-3; 7 bases agree with TRBD2. Trimming cost V 5 bases and J 0 bases; bases outside gene matches: 8. Germline assignment: CDR1 SGHAT and CDR2 FQNNGV. This CDR3 has 16 amino acids. DNA of the CDR3: TGTGCCAGCAGCCCCCGGGTAGCGGGTAGCACAGATACGCAGTATTTT. Translating it yields CASSPRVAGSTDTQYF.

The CDR3, as DNA: TGTGCCAGCAGCTTAGAGGTGCGGGGTGCCGGGGAGCTGTTTTTT. Amino acid sequence: CASSLEVRGAGELFF. The chain joins TRBV7-2 to TRBJ2-2; D may be TRBD2 (6 bases). Trimming took 1 base from V and 6 from J, leaving 12 bases between them. The germline V gene encodes CDR1 SGHTA and CDR2 FQGNSA. The CDR3 length is 15 residues.

The rearrangement uses TRBV25-1 and TRBJ2-1; D possibly corresponds to TRBD2 (5 bases). The CDR3 loop spans 14 amino acids. Trimming shortened V by 1 base and J by 5 bases, and 9 bases separated the two germline ends. The germline V gene has CDR1 MGHDK and CDR2 SYGVNS. The CDR3 sequence is CASSESGGDNEQFF. CDR3 coding DNA: TGTGCCAGCAGTGAATCTGGAGGAGACAATGAGCAGTTCTTC.